The clone carrying this TCR beta chain was recorded a few times. What it recognizes is unknown. Sample-barcoded 5' priming and a J-beta primer mix drove a second PCR of about 6 to 11 cycles. Every sample gave at least 3 million paired-end reads containing CDR3. Via MiXCR, TCRdb re-called the 5' RACE reads, giving one row per CDR3 protein. The sample contains roughly 700,000 distinct CDR3 sequences, around 49% of which appear only once. Deletions cut 5 bases from V and 0 bases from J, with 9 bases between. The CDR3 totals 15 residues. From germline, CDR1 is SGHRS and CDR2 YFSETQ. Donors each provided about 9.5 milliliters of peripheral blood. At least 5.5 micrograms of total RNA were extracted per sample. The source of the sample is a study of blood T cells in healthy people across ages. Study outcomes and limitations: Long-lived donors exceeded aged donors in naive CD4+ cells and diversity.

This receptor was taken from a woman aged 60 to 75 in good health. The V call is TRBV5-1, the J call TRBJ1-6; D remains unclear. Specimen: blood. The DNA of the CDR3 is TGCGCCAGCAGTTTTGGAACCTCCTATAATTCACCCCTCCACTTT. Protein sequence: CASSFGTSYNSPLHF.